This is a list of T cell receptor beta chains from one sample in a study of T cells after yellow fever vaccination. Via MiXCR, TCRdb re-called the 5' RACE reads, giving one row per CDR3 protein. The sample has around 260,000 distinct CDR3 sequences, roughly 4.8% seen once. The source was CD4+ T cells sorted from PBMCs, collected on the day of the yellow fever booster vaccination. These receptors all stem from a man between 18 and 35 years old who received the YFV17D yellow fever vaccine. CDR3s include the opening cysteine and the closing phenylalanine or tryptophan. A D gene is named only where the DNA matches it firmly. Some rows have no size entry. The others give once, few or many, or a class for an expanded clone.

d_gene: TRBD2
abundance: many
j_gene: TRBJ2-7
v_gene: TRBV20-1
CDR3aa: CSARGQRGDSYEQYF
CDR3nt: TGCAGTGCTAGGGGTCAGCGGGGCGATTCCTACGAGCAGTACTTC

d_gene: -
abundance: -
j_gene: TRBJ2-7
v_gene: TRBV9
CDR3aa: CASSVGGQGFSYEQYF
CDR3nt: TGTGCCAGCAGCGTAGGAGGGCAGGGGTTCTCCTACGAGCAGTACTTC

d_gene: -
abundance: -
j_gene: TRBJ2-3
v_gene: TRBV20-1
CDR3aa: CSARVASSTDTQYF
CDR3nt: TGCAGTGCTAGAGTGGCCTCTAGCACAGATACGCAGTATTTT

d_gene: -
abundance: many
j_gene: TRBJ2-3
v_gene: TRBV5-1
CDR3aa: CASSGGSYSSTDTQYF
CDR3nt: TGCGCCAGCAGCGGTGGGTCCTACTCCAGCACAGATACGCAGTATTTT

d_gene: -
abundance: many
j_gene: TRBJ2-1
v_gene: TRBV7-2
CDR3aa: CASSRNADKGVYEQFF
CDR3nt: TGTGCCAGCAGCCGCAACGCGGACAAAGGAGTCTATGAGCAGTTCTTC

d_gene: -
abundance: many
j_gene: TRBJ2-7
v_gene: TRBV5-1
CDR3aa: CASAGSLSYEQYF
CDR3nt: TGCGCCAGCGCCGGGAGCCTATCCTACGAGCAGTACTTC

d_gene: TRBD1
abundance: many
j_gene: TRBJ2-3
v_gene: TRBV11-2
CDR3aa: CASRHRGNTQYF
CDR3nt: TGTGCCAGCAGACACAGGGGCAATACGCAGTATTTT

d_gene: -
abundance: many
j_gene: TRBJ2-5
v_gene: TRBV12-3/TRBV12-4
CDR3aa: CASSWSSAGRRETQYF
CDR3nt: TGTGCCAGCAGTTGGTCGTCGGCGGGGCGTCGGGAGACCCAGTACTTC

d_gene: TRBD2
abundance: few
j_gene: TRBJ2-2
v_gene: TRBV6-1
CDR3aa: CASSEASGGAGELFF
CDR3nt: TGTGCCAGCAGTGAAGCTAGCGGGGGGGCCGGGGAGCTGTTTTTT

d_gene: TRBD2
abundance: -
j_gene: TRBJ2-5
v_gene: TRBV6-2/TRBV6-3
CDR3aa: CASSPRLADSSIETQYF
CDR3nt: TGTGCCAGCAGCCCTAGACTAGCGGACTCGTCGATTGAGACCCAGTACTTC

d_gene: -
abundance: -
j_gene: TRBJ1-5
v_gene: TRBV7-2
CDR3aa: CASSPQDGNQPQHF
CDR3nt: TGTGCCAGCAGTCCCCAGGACGGAAATCAGCCCCAGCATTTT

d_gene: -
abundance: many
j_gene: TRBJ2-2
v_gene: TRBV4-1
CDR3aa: CASSQAGANTGELFF
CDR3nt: TGCGCCAGCAGCCAAGCGGGGGCCAACACCGGGGAGCTGTTTTTT

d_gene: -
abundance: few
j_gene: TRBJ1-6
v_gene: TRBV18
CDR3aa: CASSPQGAENSPLHF
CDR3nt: TGTGCCAGCTCACCGCAGGGAGCAGAAAATTCACCCCTCCACTTT

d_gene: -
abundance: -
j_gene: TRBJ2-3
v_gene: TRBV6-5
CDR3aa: CASSFRLAATEEDTQYF
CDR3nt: TGTGCCAGCAGTTTTCGCCTAGCCGCCACGGAGGAAGATACGCAGTATTTT

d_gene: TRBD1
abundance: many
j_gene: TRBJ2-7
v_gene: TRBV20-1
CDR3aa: CSARAPGQGYEQYF
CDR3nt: TGCAGTGCTAGAGCACCGGGACAGGGCTACGAGCAGTACTTC

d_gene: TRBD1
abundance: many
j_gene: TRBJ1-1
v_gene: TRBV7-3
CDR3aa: CASSPGQGRTEAFF
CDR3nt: TGTGCCAGCAGCCCCGGACAGGGGAGGACTGAAGCTTTCTTT

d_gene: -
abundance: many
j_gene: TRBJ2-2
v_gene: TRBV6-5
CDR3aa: CASTQGGSTGELFF
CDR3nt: TGTGCCAGCACCCAGGGTGGGTCGACCGGGGAGCTGTTTTTT

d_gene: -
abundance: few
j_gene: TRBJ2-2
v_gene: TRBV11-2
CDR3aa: CASRPTLRRRGAPPGELFF
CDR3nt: TGTGCCAGCAGGCCGACACTTAGGAGACGGGGGGCCCCTCCCGGGGAGCTGTTTTTT

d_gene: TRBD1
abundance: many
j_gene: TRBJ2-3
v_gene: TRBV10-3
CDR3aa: CAISERGQGTDTQYF
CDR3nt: TGTGCCATCAGTGAGAGGGGGCAGGGCACAGATACGCAGTATTTT

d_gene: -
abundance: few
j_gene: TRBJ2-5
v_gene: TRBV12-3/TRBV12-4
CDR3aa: CASREGQLQETQYF
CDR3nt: TGTGCCAGCAGGGAGGGACAGCTCCAAGAGACCCAGTACTTC

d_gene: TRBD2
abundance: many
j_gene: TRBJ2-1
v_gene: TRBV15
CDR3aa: CATSRDVAGGGEQFF
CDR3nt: TGTGCCACCAGCAGAGATGTAGCGGGGGGAGGTGAGCAGTTCTTC

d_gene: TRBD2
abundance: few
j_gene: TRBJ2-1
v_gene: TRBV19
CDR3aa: CASSIAMSSGTSIGNEQFF
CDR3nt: TGTGCCAGTAGTATAGCTATGTCTTCCGGGACTAGCATAGGCAATGAGCAGTTCTTC

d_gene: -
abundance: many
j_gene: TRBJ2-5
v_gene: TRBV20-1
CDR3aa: CSASPGGETQYF
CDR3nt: TGCAGTGCTAGTCCAGGGGGGGAGACCCAGTACTTC

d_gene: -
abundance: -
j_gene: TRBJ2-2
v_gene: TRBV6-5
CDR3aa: CASTDPGRRRRELFF
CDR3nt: TGTGCCAGCACCGACCCCGGGAGAAGGAGACGGGAGCTGTTTTTT

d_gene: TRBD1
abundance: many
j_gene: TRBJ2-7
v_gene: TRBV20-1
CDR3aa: CSAEGQRDYEQYF
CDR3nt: TGCAGTGCCGAGGGACAGAGAGACTACGAGCAGTACTTC

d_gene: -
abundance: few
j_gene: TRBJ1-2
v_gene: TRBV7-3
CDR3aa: CASTQTHRGGTGYTF
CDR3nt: TGTGCCAGCACCCAGACCCATAGGGGCGGAACGGGCTACACCTTC

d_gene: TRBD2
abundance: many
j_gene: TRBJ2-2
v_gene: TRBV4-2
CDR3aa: CASSQGLAGEYTGELFF
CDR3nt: TGTGCCAGCAGCCAGGGACTAGCGGGGGAATACACCGGGGAGCTGTTTTTT

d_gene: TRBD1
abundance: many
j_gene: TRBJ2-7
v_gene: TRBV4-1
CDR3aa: CASSRTGGEQYF
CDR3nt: TGCGCCAGCAGCCGAACAGGGGGTGAGCAGTACTTC

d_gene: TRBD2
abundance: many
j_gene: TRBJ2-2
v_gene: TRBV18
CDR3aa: CASSPKTPTSGGPGELFF
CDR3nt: TGTGCCAGCTCACCGAAAACGCCGACTAGCGGGGGTCCCGGGGAGCTGTTTTTT

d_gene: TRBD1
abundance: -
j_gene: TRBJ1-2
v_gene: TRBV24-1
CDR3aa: CATSDRDRERGYTF
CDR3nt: TGTGCCACCAGTGACCGAGACAGGGAGCGTGGCTACACCTTC

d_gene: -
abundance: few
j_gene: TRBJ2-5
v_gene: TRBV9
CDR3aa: CASSVDSGQGETQYF
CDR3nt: -

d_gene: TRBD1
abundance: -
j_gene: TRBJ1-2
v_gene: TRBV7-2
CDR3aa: CASSPQGANYGYTF
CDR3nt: TGTGCCAGCAGCCCACAGGGGGCGAACTATGGCTACACCTTC

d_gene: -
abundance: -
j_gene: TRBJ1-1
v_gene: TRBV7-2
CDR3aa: CASSLMGGVEAFF
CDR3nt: TGTGCCAGCAGCTTAATGGGAGGTGTGGAAGCTTTCTTT

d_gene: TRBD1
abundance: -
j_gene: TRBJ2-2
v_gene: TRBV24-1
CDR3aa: CATSAVDRGNTGELFF
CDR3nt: TGTGCCACCAGTGCCGTGGACAGGGGTAACACCGGGGAGCTGTTTTTT

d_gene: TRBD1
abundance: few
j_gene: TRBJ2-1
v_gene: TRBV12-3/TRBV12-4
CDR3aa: CASSGQGNVYNEQFF
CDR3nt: TGTGCCAGCAGCGGACAGGGGAATGTTTACAATGAGCAGTTCTTC

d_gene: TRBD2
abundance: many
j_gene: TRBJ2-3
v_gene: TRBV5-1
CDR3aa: CASSLRASGGLGPDTQYF
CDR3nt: TGCGCCAGCAGCTTGAGGGCTAGCGGGGGGCTAGGACCAGATACGCAGTATTTT

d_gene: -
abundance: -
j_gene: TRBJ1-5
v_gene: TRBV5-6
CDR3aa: CASSLLQNSNQPQHF
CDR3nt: TGTGCCAGCAGCTTGTTACAGAATAGCAATCAGCCCCAGCATTTT

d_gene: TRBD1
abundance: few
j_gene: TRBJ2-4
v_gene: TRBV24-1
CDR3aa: CATSESRGIQYF
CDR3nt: TGTGCCACCAGTGAGAGCAGGGGGATTCAGTACTTC

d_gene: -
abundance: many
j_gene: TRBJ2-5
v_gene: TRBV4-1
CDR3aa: CASSRRGRETQYF
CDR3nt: TGCGCCAGCAGCCGCCGTGGTAGGGAGACCCAGTACTTC

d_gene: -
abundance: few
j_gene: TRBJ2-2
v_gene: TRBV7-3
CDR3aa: CASGGASTGELFF
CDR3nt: TGTGCCAGCGGGGGGGCCTCCACCGGGGAGCTGTTTTTT

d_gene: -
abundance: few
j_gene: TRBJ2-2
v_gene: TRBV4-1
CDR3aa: CASSRDGPGELFF
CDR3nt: TGCGCCAGCAGCCGAGACGGACCCGGGGAGCTGTTTTTT

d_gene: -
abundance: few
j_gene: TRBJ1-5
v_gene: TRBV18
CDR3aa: CASSPGWDQPQHF
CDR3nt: TGTGCCAGCTCACCAGGGTGGGATCAGCCCCAGCATTTT

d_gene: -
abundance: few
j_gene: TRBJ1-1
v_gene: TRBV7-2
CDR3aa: CASSLLAGRRNTEAFF
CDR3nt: TGTGCCAGCAGCTTACTAGCGGGACGGAGGAACACTGAAGCTTTCTTT

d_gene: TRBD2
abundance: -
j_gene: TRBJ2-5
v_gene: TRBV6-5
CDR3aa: CASSYSKLAGHQETQYF
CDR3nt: TGTGCCAGCAGTTACTCGAAACTAGCGGGGCACCAAGAGACCCAGTACTTC

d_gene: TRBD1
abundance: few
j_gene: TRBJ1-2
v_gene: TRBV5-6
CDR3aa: CASSLRGRDYGYTF
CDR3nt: TGTGCCAGCAGCCTCAGGGGGCGCGACTATGGCTACACCTTC

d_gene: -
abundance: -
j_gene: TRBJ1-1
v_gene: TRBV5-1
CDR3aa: CASSSPSGGETEAFF
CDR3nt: TGCGCCAGCAGCTCTCCGTCGGGAGGGGAGACTGAAGCTTTCTTT

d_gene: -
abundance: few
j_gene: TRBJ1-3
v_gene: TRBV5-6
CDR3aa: CASSQGALRTIYF
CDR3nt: TGTGCCAGCAGCCAAGGGGCCCTTCGCACCATATATTTT

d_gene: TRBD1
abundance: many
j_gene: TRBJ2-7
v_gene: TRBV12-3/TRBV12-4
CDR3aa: CASSDRSYEQYF
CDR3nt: TGTGCCAGCTCGGACAGGTCCTACGAGCAGTACTTC

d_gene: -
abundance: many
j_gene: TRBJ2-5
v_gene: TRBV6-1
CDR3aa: CASRRGETQYF
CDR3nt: TGTGCCAGCAGGAGGGGAGAGACCCAGTACTTC

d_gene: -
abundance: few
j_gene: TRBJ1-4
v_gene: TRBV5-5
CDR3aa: CASSLDPHEKLFF
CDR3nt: TGTGCCAGCAGCTTGGATCCCCATGAAAAACTGTTTTTT

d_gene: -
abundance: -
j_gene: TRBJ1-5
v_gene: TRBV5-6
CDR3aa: CASSLIGTPNQPQHF
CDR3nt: TGTGCCAGCAGCTTGATCGGGACACCCAATCAGCCCCAGCATTTT

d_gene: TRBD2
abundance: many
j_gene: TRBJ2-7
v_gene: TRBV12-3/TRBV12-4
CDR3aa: CASSFRLAGGSPYEQYF
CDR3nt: TGTGCCAGCAGTTTTAGGCTAGCGGGGGGTTCGCCCTACGAGCAGTACTTC

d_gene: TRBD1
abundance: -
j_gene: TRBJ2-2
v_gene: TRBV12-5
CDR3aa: CASGSNKPGQGPYTGELFF
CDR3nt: TGTGCTAGTGGTTCTAACAAACCGGGACAGGGGCCTTACACCGGGGAGCTGTTTTTT

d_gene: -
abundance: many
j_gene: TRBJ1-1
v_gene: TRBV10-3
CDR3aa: CAISERTGMGAEAFF
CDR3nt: TGTGCCATCAGTGAGAGAACAGGGATGGGCGCTGAAGCTTTCTTT

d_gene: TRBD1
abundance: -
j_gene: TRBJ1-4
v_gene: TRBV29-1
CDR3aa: CSARLAGGNEKLFF
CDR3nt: TGCAGCGCTCGTTTGGCAGGGGGCAATGAAAAACTGTTTTTT

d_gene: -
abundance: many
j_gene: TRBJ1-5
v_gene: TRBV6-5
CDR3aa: CASRQGNNQPQHF
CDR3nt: TGTGCCAGCAGACAGGGAAACAATCAGCCCCAGCATTTT

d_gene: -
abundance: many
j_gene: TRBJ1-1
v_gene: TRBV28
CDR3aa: CASSSADTGTAFF
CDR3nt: TGTGCCAGCAGTTCCGCCGATACAGGGACGGCTTTCTTT

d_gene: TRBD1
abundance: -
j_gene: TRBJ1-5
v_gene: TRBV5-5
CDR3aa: CASSITGQATQPQHF
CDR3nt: TGTGCCAGCAGCATTACGGGACAGGCAACCCAGCCCCAGCATTTT